A selection of T cell receptor beta chains follows, all from one sample in a study of T cells in Graves' hyperthyroidism and ophthalmopathy. Each CDR3 protein is one row after TCRdb ran MiXCR on the multiplex PCR reads. The repertoire holds 350,000 to 450,000 distinct CDR3 sequences, with about 15% as singletons. The specimen sequenced was blood. The receptor set was obtained from a woman aged 55-70 years with Graves' hyperthyroidism. The conserved cysteine and the conserved F or W are not part of the CDR3 here. The order of the fields is V gene, CDR3 protein.

V gene: TRBV7-9
CDR3 protein: ASSSPWDESYEQY

V gene: TRBV7-2
CDR3 protein: ASSLWGLEANNEQF

V gene: TRBV11-2
CDR3 protein: ASSSTGYQPQH

V gene: TRBV12-3/TRBV12-4
CDR3 protein: ASSLEGSGTYYEQY

V gene: TRBV7-3
CDR3 protein: ASSLTVNTGELF

V gene: TRBV18
CDR3 protein: ASSPRGQRNEQF

V gene: TRBV11-1
CDR3 protein: ASSRDRASYNEQF

V gene: TRBV2
CDR3 protein: ASSRDALF

V gene: TRBV19
CDR3 protein: ASSIGQGVVGANVLT

V gene: TRBV6-5
CDR3 protein: ASSYSPPTGIFNIQY

V gene: TRBV11-2
CDR3 protein: ASSLDSTLGTGELF

V gene: TRBV2
CDR3 protein: ASTWDRQETQY

V gene: TRBV12-3/TRBV12-4
CDR3 protein: ASSFAGVYTDTQY

V gene: TRBV6-1
CDR3 protein: ASRPGLGANVLT

V gene: TRBV13
CDR3 protein: ASSTGDRARTTEAF

V gene: TRBV5-5
CDR3 protein: ASSQRQGHEQY

V gene: TRBV19
CDR3 protein: ASSIERGSNTGELF

V gene: TRBV7-9
CDR3 protein: VSEGNTIY

V gene: TRBV11-2
CDR3 protein: ASSHWTSGRGHTGGELF

V gene: TRBV19
CDR3 protein: ASSLWGFEQY

V gene: TRBV13
CDR3 protein: ASQKTGRIGGYT

V gene: TRBV5-1
CDR3 protein: ASSLTGTKNTEAF

V gene: TRBV7-2
CDR3 protein: ASSLRSGVSEAF

V gene: TRBV20-1
CDR3 protein: SAPRDSLNEKLF

V gene: TRBV12-3/TRBV12-4
CDR3 protein: ASSLVGPDTQY

V gene: TRBV20-1
CDR3 protein: SAPSGWGNEQF

V gene: TRBV2
CDR3 protein: ASSVRDTSPYNEQF

V gene: TRBV11-2
CDR3 protein: ASSLRLAGDGDTQY

V gene: TRBV20-1
CDR3 protein: SAGRTRYNEQF

V gene: TRBV28
CDR3 protein: ASSLLFYGYT

V gene: TRBV4-1
CDR3 protein: ASSGTRSDTQY

V gene: TRBV5-1
CDR3 protein: ASSPGTSNYEQY

V gene: TRBV11-2
CDR3 protein: ASSLDPGGSIQY

V gene: TRBV5-1
CDR3 protein: ASSPPTSGMLSYEQY

V gene: TRBV30
CDR3 protein: AWSTASGRYNEQF

V gene: TRBV18
CDR3 protein: ASSPSKETQY

V gene: TRBV7-9
CDR3 protein: ASSLGLLRNTEAF

V gene: TRBV6-1
CDR3 protein: ASSEASGGWDNEQF

V gene: TRBV7-2
CDR3 protein: ASSLEYVSGRGQF

V gene: TRBV20-1
CDR3 protein: SATTRAKNIQY

V gene: TRBV10-1
CDR3 protein: ASSESTGSGGELF

V gene: TRBV6-1
CDR3 protein: ASRPNDVLNQPQH

V gene: TRBV6-2/TRBV6-3
CDR3 protein: ASTTGASGGNEQF

V gene: TRBV28
CDR3 protein: ASISGQSFGTLH

V gene: TRBV12-5
CDR3 protein: ASGLVGGRPQH

V gene: TRBV19
CDR3 protein: ASSPTKNIQY